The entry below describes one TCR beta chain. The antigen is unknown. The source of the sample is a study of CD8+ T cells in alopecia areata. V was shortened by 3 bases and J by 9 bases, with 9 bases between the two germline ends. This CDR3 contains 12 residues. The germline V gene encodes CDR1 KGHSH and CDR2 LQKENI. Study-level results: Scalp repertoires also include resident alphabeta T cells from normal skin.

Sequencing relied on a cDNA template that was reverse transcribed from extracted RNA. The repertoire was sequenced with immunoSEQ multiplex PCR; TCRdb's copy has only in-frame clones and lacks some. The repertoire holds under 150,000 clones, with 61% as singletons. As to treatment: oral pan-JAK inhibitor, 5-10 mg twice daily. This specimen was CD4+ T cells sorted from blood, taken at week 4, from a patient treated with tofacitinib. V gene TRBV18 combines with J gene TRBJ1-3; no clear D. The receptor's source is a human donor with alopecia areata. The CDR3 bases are TGTGCCAGCTCACCCGATCTGGGCACCATATATTTT. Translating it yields CASSPDLGTIYF.